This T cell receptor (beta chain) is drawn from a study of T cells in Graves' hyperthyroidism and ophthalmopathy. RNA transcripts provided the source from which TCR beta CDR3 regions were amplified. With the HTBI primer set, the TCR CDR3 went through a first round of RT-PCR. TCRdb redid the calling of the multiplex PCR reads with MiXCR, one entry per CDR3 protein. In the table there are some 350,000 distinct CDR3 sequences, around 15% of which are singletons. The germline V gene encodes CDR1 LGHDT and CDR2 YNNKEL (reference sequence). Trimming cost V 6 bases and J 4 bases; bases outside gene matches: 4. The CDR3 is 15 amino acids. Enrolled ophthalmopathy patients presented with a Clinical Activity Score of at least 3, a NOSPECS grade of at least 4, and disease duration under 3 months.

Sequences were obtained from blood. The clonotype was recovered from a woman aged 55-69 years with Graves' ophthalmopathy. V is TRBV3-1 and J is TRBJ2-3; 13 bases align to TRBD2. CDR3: CASRQLAGGPDTQYF. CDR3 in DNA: TGTGCCAGCAGACAACTAGCGGGAGGGCCAGATACGCAGTATTTT.